The 19 T cell receptor beta chains in this list originate from one sample, sequenced in a study of Tregs in tolerant kidney transplant recipients (dated by TCRdb to the late 2010s). Libraries were made using the immunoSEQ multiplex PCR assay. What TCRdb holds here is the immuneACCESS table cut down to in-frame rearrangements. Part of the clones is not present; checked against another copy, under half of the missing clones reflect an unresolved V gene, and the others are unexplained. The sample profile shows about 50,000 clones; over 85% of them were found once. The leading ten clones occupy around a sixth of the sample. The transplants used related donors with nonmyeloablative bone marrow transplantation, and mixed chimerism in the human trials was transient. This sample comprised CD8+ T cells from blood (PBMCs), obtained 12 months after the transplant. Receptor source: a human patient who received a combined kidney and bone marrow transplant. Donor T cells from the graft may be present among the T cells after a transplant.

Concerning this clone: The germline gene is not matched at one end of the junction; a read error may be the cause. The chain employs TRBV27 and TRBJ2-2, with 11 positions matching TRBD2. CDR1 is MNHEY and CDR2 is SMNVEV in the germline V gene (reference sequence). This CDR3 spans 15 amino acids. CDR3 loop: CASNLAGGRGGELFF. In DNA form, the CDR3 reads TGTGCCAGCAATTTAGCGGGGGGGCGCGGCGGGGAGCTGTTTTTT.

This clone has only one observation. The chain recombines TRBV7-6 with TRBJ1-2, with D possibly matching TRBD1 (6 bases). CDR3 length equals 14 residues. Trimming pared 5 bases from V and 7 bases from J, leaving 17 bases between. The V gene's germline CDR1 is SGHVS and CDR2 FNYEAQ. The CDR3 is CASSPMTGYRGYTF. The CDR3 nucleotides are TGTGCCAGCAGCCCAATGACAGGCTACCGTGGCTACACCTTC.

V is TRBV7-9 and J is TRBJ2-1, with D perhaps matching TRBD1 (6 bases). CDR1 SEHNR and CDR2 FQNEAQ come from the germline V gene (reference sequence). This CDR3 is 12 amino acids long. Between the trimmed V and J ends, which lost 11 bases and 6 bases, there was a span of 14 bases. CDR3 protein: CAAAGAANEQFF. The DNA of the CDR3 is TGTGCCGCGGCAGGGGCTGCCAATGAGCAGTTCTTC.

This clone appeared once. CDR3 coding DNA: TGTGCCAGCAGCTTAGCAGGAGGGAATCAGCCCCAGCATTTT. This sequence encodes CASSLAGGNQPQHF. J is TRBJ1-5 and V is TRBV7-9; D gene uncertain. Germline V gives CDR1 SEHNR, CDR2 FQNEAQ (reference sequence). The CDR3 has 14 residues. V gave up 0 bases and J gave up 4 bases, with 7 bases separating them.

In its sample, this clone was seen once. This chain joins TRBV28 and TRBJ1-5; D gene unclear. The CDR3 is 13 residues long. Per the germline V gene, CDR1 is MDHEN and CDR2 is SYDVKM. V lost 3 bases and J 7 bases, leaving 10 bases between the germline ends. The CDR3 DNA is TGTGCCAGCAGTTTGACCGGGAGGCAGCCCCAGCATTTT. The encoded protein is CASSLTGRQPQHF.

The sample holds one count of this clone. The chain carries TRBV7-8 and TRBJ2-2, with TRBD1 as a possible D gene (6 bases). The germline V gene has CDR1 SGHVS and CDR2 FQNEAQ. Trimming took 5 bases from V and 3 from J, leaving 13 bases between them. The length of the CDR3 is 15 residues. The CDR3 loop reads CASSAGQRYTGELFF. CDR3 bases: TGTGCCAGCAGCGCAGGACAGAGATACACCGGGGAGCTGTTTTTT. The variable domain in full, with the rest retrieved from reference TRBV7-8 and TRBJ2-2, is GAGVSQSPRYKVAKRGQDVALRCDPISGHVSLFWYQQALGQGPEFLTYFQNEAQLDKSGLPSDRFFAERPEGSVSTLKIQRTQQEDSAVYLCASSAGQRYTGELFFGEGSRLTVL.

Note on this clone: At one of its ends the junction is not consistent with the germline gene, which may arise from a read error. The same CDR3 also results from other DNA sequences found in this sample. The V gene is TRBV9, the J gene TRBJ1-6; no reliable D call. Per germline, CDR1 SGDLS and CDR2 YYNGEE. The CDR3 loop spans 15 amino acids. CDR3 residues: CASSSDSSYNSPLHF. The CDR3 DNA follows: TGTGCCAGCAGCTCTGATAGCTCCTATAATTCCCCCCTCCACTTT. Together with reference TRBV9 and TRBJ1-6, the CDR3 gives the full variable domain: DSGVTQTPKHLITATGQRVTLRCSPRSGDLSVYWYQQSLDQGLQFLIQYYNGEERAKGNILERFSAQQFPDLHSELNLSSLELGDSALYFCASSSDSSYNSPLHFGNGTRLTVT.

The gene calls are TRBV29-1 and TRBJ1-2, with unresolved D. The CDR3 is made up of 15 amino acids. Germline values: CDR1 SQVTM, CDR2 ANQGSEA. V was cut by 1 base and J by 6 bases, with 18 bases left in between. The CDR3 DNA reads as TGCAGCGTTGAAGGTTTTGGGCGCAACTGGGATGGCTACACCTTC. Translating gives CSVEGFGRNWDGYTF. The full variable domain, in which reference TRBV29-1 and TRBJ1-2 provide the parts outside the CDR3, is SAVISQKPSRDICQRGTSLTIQCQVDSQVTMMFWYRQQPGQSLTLIATANQGSEATYESGFVIDKFPISRPNLTFSTLTVSNMSPEDSSIYLCSVEGFGRNWDGYTFGSGTRLTVV.

J is TRBJ2-7 and V is TRBV5-6; 11 bases fit TRBD1. From germline, CDR1 is SGHDT and CDR2 YYEEEE. V shed 8 bases and J 1 base; nucleotides not matched to a gene: 11. CDR3 length equals 16 residues. CDR3 amino acids: CASTSGTGGISYEQYF. As DNA, the CDR3 is TGTGCCAGTACCTCCGGGACAGGGGGTATTTCCTACGAGCAGTACTTC.

This chain connects TRBV7-8 to TRBJ2-5; 10 bases are a match to TRBD2. The CDR3 spans 18 residues. J was trimmed by 3 bases and V by 5 bases; bases with no gene match: 15. From germline, CDR1 is SGHVS and CDR2 FQNEAQ. CDR3 region: CASSPGVAGGPRKETQYF. In DNA, the CDR3 is TGTGCCAGCAGCCCCGGGGTAGCGGGGGGCCCACGAAAAGAGACCCAGTACTTC.

This clone was seen a single time. The gene calls are TRBV9 and TRBJ2-5, with 7 bases identical to TRBD2. Germline-derived CDR1 and CDR2 are SGDLS and YYNGEE. The CDR3 runs to 14 residues. The V gene end was trimmed by 1 base and the J gene end by 5 bases; junction bases not matched to a gene: 5. CDR3 protein: CASSVWGGGETQYF. CDR3 DNA: TGTGCCAGCAGCGTATGGGGGGGTGGGGAGACCCAGTACTTC.

Comments on this clone: Given the absence of the conserved phenylalanine or tryptophan at the CDR3 end, a read error is likely. The limits of the CDR3 on the DNA are not certain, so only TCRdb's listed CDR3 is given. The chain is built from TRBV4-1 and TRBJ2-4; the table assigns TRBD2, which was not confirmed against the DNA. Germline V gives CDR1 MGHRA, CDR2 YSYEKL. The CDR3 is made up of 13 amino acids, end residues included. The CDR3 loop reads CASSPETPGLAAA.

The rearrangement joins TRBV11-2 to TRBJ2-1, with D possibly being TRBD1 (5 bases). The CDR3 is 15 residues long. Per the germline V gene, CDR1 is SGHAT and CDR2 is FQNNGV. Trimming removed 1 base from V and 6 bases from J, with 13 bases in between. CDR3 nucleotide sequence: TGTGCCAGCAGCTTAGGCCAGGGAATATTCAATGAGCAGTTCTTC. It translates to CASSLGQGIFNEQFF.

The chain is built from TRBV19 and TRBJ1-1; a possible D gene is TRBD1 (5 bases). Germline V gene data show CDR1 as LNHDA and CDR2 as SQIVND (reference sequence). This CDR3 has 13 amino acids. The ends were cut back, 7 bases at V and 5 bases at J, with 14 bases in the middle. Written as DNA, the CDR3 is TGTGCCAGTAAAGTCGTGGGACTTACTGAAGCTTTCTTT. This encodes CASKVVGLTEAFF.

The rearrangement links TRBV7-9 to TRBJ2-1; TRBD1 is a possible D gene (6 bases). Germline V gene data show CDR1 as SEHNR and CDR2 as FQNEAQ (reference sequence). The CDR3 has 16 residues. The V end was cut by 6 bases, the J end by 4 bases, with 19 bases between. CDR3 in DNA: TGTGCCAGCAGGAGCAGGGGCCCTCATTCTTACAATGAGCAGTTCTTC. Amino acid sequence: CASRSRGPHSYNEQFF. Full variable domain (outside the CDR3, taken from reference TRBV7-9 and TRBJ2-1): DTGVSQNPRHKITKRGQNVTFRCDPISEHNRLYWYRQTLGQGPEFLTYFQNEAQLEKSRLLSDRFSAERPKGSFSTLEIQRTEQGDSAMYLCASRSRGPHSYNEQFFGPGTRLTVL.

The chain combines TRBV19 with TRBJ2-3; TRBD2 agrees at 8 bases. The germline CDR1 and CDR2 sequences are LNHDA and SQIVND (reference sequence). The CDR3 totals 15 residues. J lost 5 bases, V lost 3 bases, and 7 bases had no gene match. The CDR3: CASSIGSGKIDTQYF. CDR3 DNA sequence: TGTGCCAGTAGTATCGGTAGCGGGAAGATAGATACGCAGTATTTT.

This clone has just one count. The CDR3, as DNA: TGTGCCAGCAGCCAACGAGGGAGGGACCGCACCGGGGAGCTGTTTTTT. Amino acids: CASSQRGRDRTGELFF. This chain connects TRBV4-2 to TRBJ2-2; 7 nucleotides line up with TRBD2. Trimming took 2 bases from V and 4 from J; bases not matched to a gene: 7. CDR3 size: 16 residues. Germline CDR1 is LGHNA and CDR2 is YNFKEQ.

The chain combines TRBV6-6 with TRBJ1-5, with D perhaps matching TRBD1 (5 bases). The V end lost 8 bases, the J end lost 5 bases, and 19 bases lay between the germline ends. Germline-derived CDR1 and CDR2 are MNHNY and SVGAGI (reference sequence). There are 15 residues in the CDR3. CDR3 coding DNA: TGTGCCAGCTGGGAAGAGAACAGGCCGGATCAGCCCCAGCATTTT. Its protein is CASWEENRPDQPQHF.

J is TRBJ2-5 and V is TRBV9, with TRBD2 matching 8 bases. The CDR3 is made up of 14 amino acids. The J segment lost 1 base and the V segment lost 7 bases, leaving 6 bases of the junction unmatched. Germline V CDR1 and CDR2: SGDLS, YYNGEE. CDR3 residues: CASCSGATQETQYF. In nucleotides, the CDR3 is TGTGCCAGCTGTAGCGGGGCCACCCAAGAGACCCAGTACTTC.